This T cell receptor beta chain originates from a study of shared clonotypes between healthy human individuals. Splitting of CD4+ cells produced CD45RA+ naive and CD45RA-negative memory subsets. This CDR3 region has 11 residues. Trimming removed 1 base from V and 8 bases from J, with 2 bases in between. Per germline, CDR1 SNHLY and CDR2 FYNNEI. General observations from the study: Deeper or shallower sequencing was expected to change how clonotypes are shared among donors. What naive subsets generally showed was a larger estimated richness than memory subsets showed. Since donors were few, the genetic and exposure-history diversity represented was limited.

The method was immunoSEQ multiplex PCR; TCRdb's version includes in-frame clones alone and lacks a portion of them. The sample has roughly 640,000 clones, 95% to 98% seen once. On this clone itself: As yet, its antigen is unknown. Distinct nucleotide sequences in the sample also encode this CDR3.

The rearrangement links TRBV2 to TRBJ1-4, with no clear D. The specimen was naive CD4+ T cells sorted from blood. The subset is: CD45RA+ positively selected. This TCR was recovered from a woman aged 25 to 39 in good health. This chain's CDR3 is CASSEGEKLFF. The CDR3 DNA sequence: TGTGCCAGCAGTGAAGGCGAAAAACTGTTTTTT.